The 5 T cell receptor beta chains below were found in one sample sequenced in a study of T-cell memory formation after mild COVID-19. MiXCR, run by TCRdb on the 5' RACE reads, gives a single entry per CDR3 protein. The sample lists fewer than 700,000 distinct CDR3 sequences, more than 15% occurring once. Sequencing was done on a sample of PBMCs or a T cell subset sorted from them (not recorded which). These TCRs come from an adult woman who had mild COVID-19 (a few samples of this study predate the infection). Cell type and time point are not known.

The chain carries TRBV5-6 and TRBJ1-2; D is ambiguous. Looked up from germline, CDR1 is SGHDT and CDR2 is YYEEEE. The CDR3 extends over 13 amino acids. Trimming stripped 3 bases from V and 8 bases from J, with 14 bases between. This CDR3 is CASSSRGSRGYTF. The CDR3 DNA is TGTGCCAGCAGCTCGAGAGGGAGCCGCGGCTACACCTTC.

CDR3 in amino acids: CASSRNSGTVSYEQYF. CDR3 in DNA: TGTGCCAGCAGCCGGAACTCCGGGACAGTCTCCTACGAGCAGTACTTC. The rearrangement links TRBV4-2 to TRBJ2-7; TRBD1 matches at 7 bases. The germline V gene encodes CDR1 LGHNA and CDR2 YNFKEQ. CDR3 size: 16 residues. With 4 bases clipped from V and 0 bases from J, the junction kept 9 bases outside the gene matches.

This clonotype turned up a few times. J is TRBJ1-5 and V is TRBV2; D is ambiguous. Between the trimmed V and J ends, which lost 3 bases and 5 bases, there was a span of 20 bases. This CDR3 is 17 amino acids long. CDR1 and CDR2 from the germline V gene are SNHLY and FYNNEI. As DNA, the CDR3 is TGTGCCAGCAGTGATAGGGCGGGAGGCACTTTCCATCAGCCCCAGCATTTT. It translates to CASSDRAGGTFHQPQHF.

This clonotype turned up a few times. The chain has TRBV12-3 or TRBV12-4 and TRBJ1-2; 8 bases align to TRBD1. The CDR3 sequence is 16 residues long. V lost 3 bases to trimming and J lost 2 bases; unmatched junction nucleotides: 8. CDR3 sequence (DNA): TGTGCCAGCAGTTTTCCCCGGGACAGGAGAAACTATGGCTACACCTTC. Its protein is CASSFPRDRRNYGYTF.

As regards this clonotype: A read error may produce the germline difference seen at one junction end. The chain recombines TRBV7-2 with TRBJ2-7, with 7 positions matching TRBD1. The CDR3 contains 11 residues. CDR1 is SGHTA, CDR2 FQGNSA, per germline. The CDR3 DNA follows: TGTGCCAGCAGCTTTGACAGGGACCTTCGCTTC. As protein: CASSFDRDLRF. Full variable domain (missing parts from reference TRBV7-2 and TRBJ2-7): GAGVSQSPSNKVTEKGKDVELRCDPISGHTALYWYRQSLGQGLEFLIYFQGNSAPDKSGLPSDRFSAERTGGSVSTLTIQRTQQEDSAVYLCASSFDRDLRFGPGTRLTVT.